A selection of T cell receptor beta chains follows, all from one sample in a study of T cells in localized non-small cell lung cancer. Measured with immunoSEQ multiplex PCR; TCRdb has only the in-frame clones, and not every one. Among 2,200 or so clones listed, about 20% were seen once. The starting material was lung tumor tissue, obtained before any cancer treatment. The receptor source for this set is a man between 35 and 75 years old with stage II lung adenocarcinoma. Both conserved end residues are part of each CDR3. The order of the fields is clone size, J gene, V gene, D gene, CDR3 protein, CDR3 DNA. D genes are given only for firm matches. Rows give clone size only sometimes, using once, few, many, or a class for an expanded clone.

.,TRBJ1-5,TRBV19,.,CASRPGTLGNQPQHF,TGTGCCAGTAGGCCTGGGACCCTAGGAAATCAGCCCCAGCATTTT
few,TRBJ1-1,TRBV11-3,TRBD1,CASSSEYNRDRGLLNTEAFF,TGTGCCAGCAGCTCGGAATACAACCGGGACAGGGGCCTACTGAACACTGAAGCTTTCTTT
few,TRBJ2-7,TRBV6-8,TRBD1,CAISGDRVYEQYF,TGTGCCATCAGTGGGGACAGGGTCTACGAGCAGTACTTC
few,TRBJ2-1,TRBV11-3,TRBD2,CASSLGGLPSREQFF,TGTGCCAGCAGCTTGGGGGGACTACCCTCGCGAGAGCAGTTCTTC
large,TRBJ2-6,TRBV6-8,.,CASTYRAGANVLTF,TGTGCCAGCACTTACAGGGCTGGGGCCAACGTCCTGACTTTC
.,TRBJ2-7,TRBV1,.,CASSHLTRLAGTYEQYF,TGCGCCAGCAGCCATCTAACCCGACTAGCGGGAACCTACGAGCAGTACTTC
few,TRBJ2-2,TRBV29-1,.,CSVEGYEGHQAGELFF,TGCAGCGTTGAAGGGTACGAGGGACATCAGGCCGGGGAGCTGTTTTTT
few,TRBJ1-2,TRBV11-3,TRBD1,CASSLVQAGGAVRGYTF,TGTGCCAGCAGCTTGGTCCAAGCAGGGGGCGCGGTCCGAGGCTACACCTTC
few,TRBJ1-6,TRBV11-3,.,CASSLERVGNSPLHF,TGTGCCAGCAGCTTAGAGAGGGTGGGTAATTCACCCCTCCACTTT
.,TRBJ2-7,TRBV19,.,CASSPGREAYEQYF,TGTGCCAGTAGTCCCGGCAGGGAAGCGTACGAGCAGTACTTC
few,TRBJ1-3,TRBV9,.,CASSKRVFSGNTIYF,TGTGCCAGCAGCAAGCGGGTCTTCTCTGGAAACACCATATATTTT
.,TRBJ2-1,TRBV25-1,TRBD2,CASSLSGRATEQFF,TGTGCCAGCAGTCTGAGCGGGAGGGCCACTGAGCAGTTCTTC
.,TRBJ2-5,TRBV19,.,CASSSRGGETQYF,TGTGCCAGTAGTTCGAGGGGGGGAGAGACCCAGTACTTC
few,TRBJ2-7,TRBV6-8,TRBD2,CASSYAYGGGTPYEQYF,TGTGCCAGCAGTTACGCTTATGGGGGGGGAACCCCCTACGAGCAGTACTTC
.,TRBJ2-2,TRBV19,TRBD1,CASSILGQGRTGELFF,TGTGCCAGTAGTATTCTAGGACAGGGACGCACCGGGGAGCTGTTTTTT
.,TRBJ2-7,TRBV18,.,CASSSDMYEQYF,TGTGCCAGCTCATCCGATATGTACGAGCAGTACTTC
.,TRBJ1-2,TRBV11-3,TRBD1,CASSLGTGYYGYTF,TGTGCCAGCAGCCTCGGGACAGGGTACTATGGCTACACCTTC
.,TRBJ2-1,TRBV18,TRBD1,CASSSTGVYNEQFF,TGTGCCAGCTCGTCGACAGGGGTTTACAATGAGCAGTTCTTC
.,TRBJ1-1,TRBV29-1,.,CSVRGGETEAFF,TGCAGCGTTCGGGGTGGGGAGACTGAAGCTTTCTTT
few,TRBJ2-1,TRBV7-6,TRBD1,CASSPGTGGREQFF,TGTGCCAGCAGCCCCGGGACAGGGGGCCGGGAGCAGTTCTTC
.,TRBJ2-2,TRBV11-3,.,CASSPTIGSGTGELFF,TGTGCCAGCAGCCCCACAATAGGGTCAGGAACCGGGGAGCTGTTTTTT
medium-sized,TRBJ1-1,TRBV11-3,.,CASSLGGATDTEAFF,TGTGCCAGCAGCTTAGGAGGCGCGACTGACACTGAAGCTTTCTTT
few,TRBJ1-6,TRBV9,.,CASSSTANNSPLHF,TGTGCCAGCAGCTCGACAGCGAATAATTCACCCCTCCACTTT
.,TRBJ1-2,TRBV19,.,CASSIGGNGDYGYTF,TGTGCCAGTAGTATAGGGGGGAACGGTGACTATGGCTACACCTTC
few,TRBJ2-3,TRBV11-3,.,CASSFGFGTDSSTDTQYF,TGTGCCAGCAGCTTCGGGTTCGGGACGGACAGTAGCACAGATACGCAGTATTTT
.,TRBJ1-1,TRBV6-8,.,CASASSARGAFF,TGTGCCAGCGCTTCCTCCGCGAGGGGAGCTTTCTTT
.,TRBJ2-2,TRBV5-1,.,CASSFVGDTGELFF,TGCGCCAGCAGCTTTGTGGGCGACACCGGGGAGCTGTTTTTT
.,TRBJ1-4,TRBV19,.,CASSIVRTEKLFF,TGTGCCAGTAGTATCGTCAGGACGGAAAAACTGTTTTTT
medium-sized,TRBJ2-7,TRBV9,.,CASSPEGGVEEQYF,TGTGCCAGCAGCCCAGAGGGGGGAGTGGAAGAGCAGTACTTC
few,TRBJ2-4,TRBV9,TRBD2,CASSPGTTFGIQYF,TGTGCCAGCAGCCCCGGGACTACGTTCGGGATTCAGTACTTC
few,TRBJ1-1,TRBV11-3,TRBD1,CASSLSAGGTEAFF,TGTGCCAGCAGCTTATCAGCAGGGGGAACTGAAGCTTTCTTT
.,TRBJ2-1,TRBV6-8,.,CASSYNGAYNEQFF,TGTGCCAGCAGTTATAACGGGGCCTACAATGAGCAGTTCTTC
.,TRBJ1-5,TRBV28,TRBD1,CASRGQGAVQPQHF,TGTGCCAGCAGGGGACAGGGTGCCGTTCAGCCCCAGCATTTT
medium-sized,TRBJ2-7,TRBV11-3,.,CASSLERPGPYEQYF,TGTGCCAGCAGCTTAGAACGCCCAGGACCCTACGAGCAGTACTTC
medium-sized,TRBJ2-7,TRBV9,TRBD2,CASSVGGDYPYEQYF,TGTGCCAGCAGCGTAGGAGGGGACTATCCCTACGAGCAGTACTTC
few,TRBJ2-5,TRBV6-8,.,CASSDSWELHSRGTQYF,TGTGCCAGCAGTGACTCGTGGGAACTGCATTCAAGAGGGACCCAGTACTTC
.,TRBJ1-1,TRBV23-1,.,CASSLGYGTEAFF,TGCGCCAGCAGCTTGGGGTATGGCACTGAAGCTTTCTTT
once,TRBJ1-1,TRBV30,TRBD1,CAWRPQGDTEAFF,TGTGCCTGGAGACCCCAGGGGGACACTGAAGCTTTCTTT
.,TRBJ1-2,TRBV5-1,TRBD1,CASSFGTGGLGYTF,TGCGCCAGCAGCTTTGGGACAGGGGGGCTTGGCTACACCTTC